Listed here are 26 T cell receptor beta chains from one sample, sequenced in a study of T cell repertoires in aging, cancer and after chemotherapy. A mixed TRB-A/B primer pool amplified rearranged TRB by multiplex touch-down PCR. Each CDR3 protein is one row after TCRdb ran MiXCR on the multiplex PCR reads. Counted here are 2,200 or so distinct CDR3 sequences, under 40% occurring once; the ten biggest clones make up 20% to 30%. Peripheral blood genomic DNA, not sorted cells or RNA, was the template. Sequencing used blood. These receptors were obtained from a human donor with a solid tumor.

The rearrangement joins TRBV6-6 to TRBJ1-5; 8 bases map to TRBD1. With 11 bases clipped from V and 10 bases from J, the junction kept 13 bases outside the gene matches. Germline V gives CDR1 MNHNY, CDR2 SVGAGI (reference sequence). CDR3 length: 13 amino acids. The CDR3 sequence: CAGNPGTGYPQHF. The CDR3 DNA follows: TGTGCCGGAAACCCTGGGACAGGCTATCCCCAGCATTTT.

This sequence joins TRBV11-2 and TRBJ2-1; maybe TRBD2 (6 bases). The CDR3 sequence is 14 residues long. V was clipped by 0 bases and J by 13 bases, with 16 bases between them. CDR1 and CDR2 from the germline V gene are SGHAT and FQNNGV. CDR3 nucleotides: TGTGCCAGCAGCTTAGAGGCTAGCGCCCTCAACCAGTTCTTC. It specifies CASSLEASALNQFF.

This clonotype was seen only once. The J gene is TRBJ2-3, the V gene TRBV24-1; D gene unclear. Germline CDR1 reads KGHDR; CDR2 reads SFDVKD. V was pared by 1 base and J by 13 bases, with 14 bases between. The CDR3 has 13 residues. For the CDR3, the DNA is TGTGCCACCAGTGATTTTTCGGGCTCTATTGAGTATTTT. Protein: CATSDFSGSIEYF.

This clonotype turned up a few times. The gene calls are TRBV6-5 and TRBJ1-6; 9 bases line up with TRBD1. With V trimmed by 8 bases and J by 7 bases, 3 bases remained unmatched. Germline CDR1 reads MNHEY; CDR2 reads SVGAGI. The CDR3 covers 13 residues. The chain's CDR3 is CASRTGENSPLHF. CDR3 coding DNA: TGTGCCAGCCGGACAGGGGAAAATTCACCCCTCCACTTT.

The chain has TRBV5-1 and TRBJ2-6; D is possibly TRBD1 (6 bases). The CDR3 is 15 amino acids. CDR1 and CDR2 (germline): SGHRS, YFSETQ. V was clipped by 5 bases and J by 1 base, with 10 bases between them. CDR3 sequence: CASRAGASGANVLTF. The CDR3 DNA follows: TGCGCCAGCAGGGCAGGGGCGTCTGGGGCCAACGTCCTGACTTTC. The entire variable domain, with the rest obtained from reference TRBV5-1 and TRBJ2-6, is as follows: KAGVTQTPRYLIKTRGQQVTLSCSPISGHRSVSWYQQTPGQGLQFLFEYFSETQRNKGNFPGRFSGRQFSNSRSEMNVSTLELGDSALYLCASRAGASGANVLTFGAGSRLTVL.

This clonotype has more than one count but fewer than ten. The chain recombines TRBV6-2 or TRBV6-3 with TRBJ2-1; D possibly corresponds to TRBD2 (7 bases). The CDR3 runs to 15 residues. Germline V gives CDR1 MNHEY, CDR2 SVGEGT. Trimming pared 2 bases from V and 4 bases from J, leaving 12 bases between. As DNA, the CDR3 is TGTGCCAGCAGTTACGTAGGGGGGGCTTACAATGAGCAGTTCTTC. Translation: CASSYVGGAYNEQFF.

The chain employs TRBV20-1 and TRBJ2-7; 8 positions agree with TRBD2. This CDR3 comprises 15 residues. Germline CDR1 DFQATT, CDR2 SNEGSKA (reference sequence). V shed 0 bases and J 1 base; nucleotides not matched to a gene: 5. In DNA form, the CDR3 reads TGCAGTGCTAGAGATCAGGAGCGGGAGTCCTACGAGCAGTACTTC. It specifies CSARDQERESYEQYF.

By sample fraction, this clonotype is medium-sized. This rearrangement joins TRBV6-1 to TRBJ1-2, with D unresolved. Trimming cost V 8 bases and J 4 bases, with 29 bases left between them. The CDR3 is 18 amino acids. Per the germline V gene, CDR1 is MNHNS and CDR2 is SASEGT. CDR3 amino acids: CASHPPTILAPRLYGYTF. DNA of the CDR3: TGTGCCAGCCATCCCCCTACGATACTAGCCCCGAGGCTCTATGGCTACACCTTC.

Judged by abundance, this clonotype is medium-sized. J is TRBJ2-3 and V is TRBV30, with D perhaps matching TRBD1 or TRBD2 (6 bases each). Germline V gene lookup returns CDR1 GTSNPN and CDR2 SVGIG (reference sequence). V lost 7 bases to trimming and J lost 3 bases, with 20 bases between them. The CDR3 is 15 amino acids. The CDR3 sequence is CASNRGRTVTDTQYF. The CDR3 DNA is TGTGCCTCCAACCGGGGGCGCACGGTGACAGATACGCAGTATTTT.

V and J are TRBV12-3 or TRBV12-4 and TRBJ1-5; possibly TRBD1 for D (5 bases). CDR3 size: 16 residues. Trimming cost V 0 bases and J 4 bases, with 13 bases left between them. The CDR3 region has the DNA TGTGCCAGCAGTTTAGCGTGGCCAGGGTATAATCAGCCCCAGCATTTT. It translates to CASSLAWPGYNQPQHF.

The chain recombines TRBV20-1 with TRBJ1-6; 7 bases are a match to TRBD1. CDR3 length: 16 amino acids. The V segment lost 0 bases and the J segment 7 bases; nucleotides outside the gene matches: 9. Germline V CDR1 and CDR2: DFQATT, SNEGSKA (reference sequence). Written as DNA, the CDR3 is TGCAGTGCTAGAGATTTCTCACAGGGGAACAATTCACCCCTCCACTTT. Translated, it gives CSARDFSQGNNSPLHF.

The genes are TRBV7-6 and TRBJ2-7, with 7 nucleotides matching TRBD2. From germline, CDR1 is SGHVS and CDR2 FNYEAQ. Trimming at V came to 5 bases and at J to 5 bases, leaving 18 bases not matched to a gene. The CDR3 has 17 amino acids. The CDR3 loop is CASSHNPGWRELNEQYF. The CDR3 nucleotides read TGTGCCAGCAGCCATAACCCGGGGTGGCGGGAGTTAAACGAGCAGTACTTC.

Of note for this clonotype: At one boundary the junction diverges from the germline segment, which might be a read error. CDR3 in amino acids: CTSSRFQETQYF. For the CDR3, the DNA is TGTACCAGCAGCAGGTTCCAAGAGACCCAGTACTTC. This rearrangement joins TRBV5-6 to TRBJ2-5; D ambiguous. This CDR3 spans 12 amino acids. The germline gives CDR1 SGHDT, CDR2 YYEEEE. Together with reference TRBV5-6 and TRBJ2-5, the CDR3 gives the full variable domain: DAGVTQSPTHLIKTRGQQVTLRCSPKSGHDTVSWYQQALGQGPQFIFQYYEEEERQRGNFPDRFSGHQFPNYSSELNVNALLLGDSALYLCTSSRFQETQYFGPGTRLLVL.

The V and J genes are TRBV6-5 and TRBJ2-7; TRBD1 agrees at 9 bases. V lost 6 bases, J lost 4 bases, and 4 bases stayed unmatched. The germline V gene has CDR1 MNHEY and CDR2 SVGAGI. The CDR3 has 13 amino acids. CDR3 in DNA: TGTGCCAGCAGGACCGGGACAGGGTACGAGCAGTACTTC. It yields the protein CASRTGTGYEQYF.

Regarding this clonotype: One junction end disagrees with the germline gene, perhaps due to a read error. The CDR3 DNA sequence: TGCAGTGCTGCCGTAGGGGGGGGCACAGATAAGCAGTATTTT. Protein: CSAAVGGGTDKQYF. The chain joins TRBV20-1 to TRBJ2-3; TRBD2 is a possible D gene (7 bases). The CDR3 loop spans 14 amino acids. Germline values: CDR1 DFQATT, CDR2 SNEGSKA (reference sequence).

The chain has TRBV10-1 and TRBJ2-1, with 8 bases fitting TRBD1. Germline CDR1 WNHNN, CDR2 SYGVQD (reference sequence). Trimming at V came to 0 bases and at J to 8 bases, leaving 12 bases not matched to a gene. This CDR3 contains 17 residues. The CDR3 DNA sequence: TGCGCCAGCAGTGAGTCTGACAGGGGTGGATGGGTACATGAGCAGTTCTTC. As protein: CASSESDRGGWVHEQFF.

This rearrangement joins TRBV11-2 to TRBJ2-5; 12 bases are shared with TRBD2. This CDR3 has 16 residues. The ends lost 4 bases at V and 4 bases at J; junction bases unmatched: 7. Germline assignment: CDR1 SGHAT and CDR2 FQNNGV. The CDR3 DNA follows: TGTGCCAGCAGCTCCTGGACTAGCGGGGAGGGAGAGACCCAGTACTTC. The encoded protein is CASSSWTSGEGETQYF. Combining the CDR3 with reference TRBV11-2 and TRBJ2-5 gives the whole variable domain EAGVAQSPRYKIIEKRQSVAFWCNPISGHATLYWYQQILGQGPKLLIQFQNNGVVDDSQLPKDRFSAERLKGVDSTLKIQPAKLEDSAVYLCASSSWTSGEGETQYFGPGTRLLVL.

Within the sample, this clonotype is large. V usage is TRBV29-1 and J usage is TRBJ2-3; tentatively, D is TRBD1 (5 bases). The V and J ends lost 3 bases and 5 bases respectively, with 15 bases between them. CDR3 length: 14 amino acids. CDR1 is SQVTM, CDR2 ANQGSEA, per germline. In nucleotides, the CDR3 is TGCAGCGTTGACCAGGGATATCATGGAGATACGCAGTATTTT. Its translation is CSVDQGYHGDTQYF.

This clonotype turned up a few times. The V gene is TRBV6-5, the J gene TRBJ1-2; 9 bases agree with TRBD1. CDR1 is MNHEY, CDR2 SVGAGI, per germline. The CDR3 sequence is 14 residues long. The V gene end was trimmed by 6 bases and the J gene end by 4 bases; junction bases not matched to a gene: 6. CDR3 DNA: TGTGCCAGCAGACTCGGACAGGGGATCTATGGCTACACCTTC. It yields the protein CASRLGQGIYGYTF.

Relative to its sample, this clonotype is large. The rearrangement uses TRBV30 and TRBJ2-1, with TRBD1 matching 7 bases. After removal of 6 bases from V and 1 base from J, the junction contained 3 bases not matched to a gene. Germline V gives CDR1 GTSNPN, CDR2 SVGIG (reference sequence). The CDR3 spans 13 residues. The CDR3 coding sequence is TGTGCCTGCTGGGACAGTTCCTACAATGAGCAGTTCTTC. Protein sequence: CACWDSSYNEQFF. The variable domain in full, completed from reference TRBV30 and TRBJ2-1, reads SQTIHQWPATLVQPVGSPLSLECTVEGTSNPNLYWYRQAAGRGLQLLFYSVGIGQISSEVPQNLSASRPQDRQFILSSKKLLLSDSGFYLCACWDSSYNEQFFGPGTRLTVL.

The chain joins TRBV5-6 to TRBJ2-3; possible D gene TRBD2, 6 bases. The CDR3 is 16 amino acids. V was shortened by 3 bases and J by 1 base, with 15 bases between the two germline ends. From germline, CDR1 is SGHDT and CDR2 YYEEEE. This CDR3 reads CASSSWAQRGTDTQYF. The CDR3 DNA sequence: TGTGCCAGCAGCTCCTGGGCCCAGCGGGGCACAGATACGCAGTATTTT.

DNA of the CDR3: TGCAGCGTTGTGGGACTAGCGGGGAGGAGATACAATGAGCAGTTCTTC. Encoded protein: CSVVGLAGRRYNEQFF. V gene TRBV29-1 combines with J gene TRBJ2-1; 13 bases are shared with TRBD2. The CDR3 is 16 amino acids. Unmatched junction bases numbered 7, after V lost 4 bases and J lost 4 bases. Germline V gene sequence: CDR1 SQVTM, CDR2 ANQGSEA.

There are a few counts of this clonotype. CDR3 DNA: TGTGCCAGCAGCCTCCTTAGCGGGAGTGGGGCAGATACGCAGTATTTT. This gives the protein CASSLLSGSGADTQYF. V and J are TRBV7-2 and TRBJ2-3; 9 bases fit TRBD2. This CDR3 spans 16 amino acids. V lost 5 bases, J lost 4 bases, and 10 bases stayed unmatched. Germline V gene sequence: CDR1 SGHTA, CDR2 FQGNSA.

The V gene is TRBV10-3, the J gene TRBJ2-1, with 13 bases identical to TRBD2. This CDR3 has 15 amino acids. CDR1 and CDR2 (germline): ENHRY, SYGVKD. The V gene end was trimmed by 2 bases and the J gene end by 11 bases; junction bases not matched to a gene: 6. CDR3 in amino acids: CAISEGLAGDDKQFF. In DNA form, the CDR3 reads TGTGCCATCAGTGAGGGACTAGCGGGAGATGACAAGCAGTTCTTC.

The chain carries TRBV5-5 and TRBJ2-7; tentative D call: TRBD1 (5 bases). Trimming removed 0 bases from V and 0 bases from J, with 10 bases in between. CDR3 size: 15 residues. Per the germline V gene, CDR1 is SGHKS and CDR2 is YYEKEE (reference sequence). CDR3 sequence (DNA): TGTGCCAGCAGCTTGGGGCCGGACAACTCCTACGAGCAGTACTTC. Translating it yields CASSLGPDNSYEQYF.

The genes are TRBV5-1 and TRBJ2-1, with D perhaps TRBD2 (7 bases). Per the germline V gene, CDR1 is SGHRS and CDR2 is YFSETQ. The CDR3 is 16 residues long. Deletions cut 0 bases from V and 0 bases from J, with 10 bases between. CDR3 coding DNA: TGCGCCAGCAGCTTGGCGGGGGGCGGCTCCTACAATGAGCAGTTCTTC. Protein product: CASSLAGGGSYNEQFF.